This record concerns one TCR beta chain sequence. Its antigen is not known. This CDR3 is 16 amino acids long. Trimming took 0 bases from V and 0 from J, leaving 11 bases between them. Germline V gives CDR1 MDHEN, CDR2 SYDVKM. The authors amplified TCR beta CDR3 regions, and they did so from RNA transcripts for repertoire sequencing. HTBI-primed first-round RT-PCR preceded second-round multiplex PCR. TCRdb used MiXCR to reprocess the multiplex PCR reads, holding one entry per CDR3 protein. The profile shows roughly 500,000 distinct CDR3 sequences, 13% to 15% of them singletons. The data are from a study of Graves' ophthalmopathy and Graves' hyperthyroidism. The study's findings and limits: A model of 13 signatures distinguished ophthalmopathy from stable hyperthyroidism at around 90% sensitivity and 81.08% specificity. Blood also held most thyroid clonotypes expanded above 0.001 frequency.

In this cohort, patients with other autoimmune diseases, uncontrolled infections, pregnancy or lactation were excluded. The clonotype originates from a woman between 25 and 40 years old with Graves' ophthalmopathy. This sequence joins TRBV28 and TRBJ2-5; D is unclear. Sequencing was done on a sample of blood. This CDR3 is CASSLWPRRNQETQYF. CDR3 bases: TGTGCCAGCAGTTTATGGCCCAGGCGGAACCAAGAGACCCAGTACTTC.